Listed below are T cell receptor beta chains from one sample, sequenced in a study of shared clonotypes between healthy human individuals. Sequencing was performed with immunoSEQ multiplex PCR; in TCRdb, only in-frame clones are kept and a portion is missing. Among around 1.4 million clones listed, approximately 98.5% were seen once. The sequenced sample consisted of naive CD4+ T cells sorted from blood. The receptors come from a man younger than 45 in good health. CDR3s include the opening cysteine and the closing phenylalanine or tryptophan. D genes are given only for firm matches. Clone size is not always given. Where it is, it says once, few, many or a class for expanded clones.

>TRBJ2-6|TRBV28|NA|NA
CASSLPLSGANVLTF
TGTGCCAGCAGTCTACCACTTTCTGGGGCCAACGTCCTGACTTTC
>TRBJ2-3|TRBV18|NA|NA
CASSVTDTQYF
TGTGCCAGCTCCGTCACAGATACGCAGTATTTT
>TRBJ2-7|TRBV4-3|TRBD1|once
CASSQDPGTGNYEQYF
TGCGCCAGCAGCCAAGATCCTGGGACAGGGAACTACGAGCAGTACTTC
>TRBJ1-5|TRBV5-5|NA|NA
CASSLKGQPQHF
TGTGCCAGCAGCTTGAAGGGCCAGCCCCAGCATTTT
>TRBJ1-5|TRBV5-1|NA|NA
CASRQDSNDQPQHF
TGCGCCAGCAGGCAGGACAGTAACGATCAGCCCCAGCATTTT
>TRBJ2-7|TRBV2|NA|NA
CASSAPDIYEQYF
TGTGCCAGCAGTGCTCCGGACATCTACGAGCAGTACTTC
>TRBJ2-2|TRBV9|TRBD1|NA
CASSVGDRGYAGELFF
TGTGCCAGCAGCGTAGGGGACAGGGGGTATGCCGGGGAGCTGTTTTTT
>TRBJ2-5|TRBV5-4|NA|NA
CASSLVAGIETQYF
TGTGCCAGCAGCTTGGTGGCAGGGATCGAGACCCAGTACTTC
>TRBJ1-1|TRBV6-5|NA|once
CASSYSTLNTEAFF
TGTGCCAGCAGTTACTCGACACTGAACACTGAAGCTTTCTTT
>TRBJ2-3|TRBV5-1|TRBD2|NA
CASSILAGGRTDTQYF
TGCGCCAGCAGCATTTTAGCGGGAGGGAGGACAGATACGCAGTATTTT
>TRBJ2-2|TRBV28|NA|NA
CASSPDTGELFF
TGTGCCAGCAGCCCGGACACCGGGGAGCTGTTTTTT
>TRBJ2-1|TRBV6-1|NA|NA
CASMAGGYNEQFF
TGTGCCAGCATGGCGGGCGGCTACAATGAGCAGTTCTTC
>TRBJ2-2|TRBV9|TRBD2|NA
CASRTSGNTGELFF
TGTGCCAGCCGGACTAGCGGAAACACCGGGGAGCTGTTTTTT
>TRBJ2-5|TRBV18|NA|once
CASSPSGQPETQYF
TGTGCCAGCTCTCCCTCGGGGCAGCCGGAGACCCAGTACTTC
>TRBJ2-7|TRBV6-5|NA|NA
CASLWAGPESEQYF
TGTGCCAGCCTTTGGGCAGGCCCGGAAAGCGAGCAGTACTTC
>TRBJ1-1|TRBV28|NA|NA
CASSPPTVMNTEAFF
TGTGCCAGCAGTCCACCGACAGTTATGAACACTGAAGCTTTCTTT
>TRBJ2-3|TRBV9|NA|NA
CASSGASVLTDTQYF
TGTGCCAGCAGCGGGGCTAGCGTGCTCACAGATACGCAGTATTTT
>TRBJ2-1|TRBV4-3|TRBD2|NA
CASSRTSGYNEQFF
TGCGCCAGCAGCAGGACTAGCGGGTACAATGAGCAGTTCTTC
>TRBJ1-2|TRBV19|TRBD1|NA
CASSTGPPRDRNYGYTF
TGTGCCAGTAGTACAGGGCCTCCACGGGACAGGAACTATGGCTACACCTTC
>TRBJ2-7|TRBV28|TRBD2|NA
CASSFGREGRGTYEQYF
TGTGCCAGCAGTTTTGGGCGGGAGGGCCGTGGGACCTACGAGCAGTACTTC
>TRBJ2-1|TRBV11-3|NA|NA
CASSLPQGGSTYNEQFF
TGTGCCAGCAGCTTACCCCAGGGGGGTTCGACCTACAATGAGCAGTTCTTC
>TRBJ2-7|TRBV2|NA|NA
CASSLSGREYEQYF
TGTGCCAGCAGTCTTTCAGGACGGGAATACGAGCAGTACTTC
>TRBJ2-7|TRBV5-1|TRBD1|NA
CASSLATGGFYEQYF
TGCGCCAGCAGCTTGGCTACAGGGGGGTTCTACGAGCAGTACTTC
>TRBJ1-1|TRBV2|NA|NA
CASIGLLNTEAFF
TGTGCCAGCATCGGACTCCTGAACACTGAAGCTTTCTTT
>TRBJ2-7|TRBV5-1|NA|NA
CASSLVGTTYEQYF
TGCGCCAGCAGCTTGGTCGGGACAACCTACGAGCAGTACTTC
>TRBJ2-5|TRBV19|TRBD1|NA
CASSMVGQGAAETQYF
TGTGCCAGTAGTATGGTTGGACAGGGGGCAGCGGAGACCCAGTACTTC
>TRBJ1-4|TRBV2|NA|NA
CASTRGGNEKLFF
TGTGCCAGCACGCGGGGTGGGAATGAAAAACTGTTTTTT
>TRBJ2-2|TRBV5-1|NA|NA
CASSLAITNTGELFF
TGCGCCAGCAGCTTGGCGATAACGAACACCGGGGAGCTGTTTTTT
>TRBJ1-5|TRBV4-3|TRBD1|NA
CASSPGQGGVEPQHF
TGCGCCAGCAGCCCGGGACAGGGGGGAGTTGAGCCCCAGCATTTT
>TRBJ2-7|TRBV5-4|TRBD1|NA
CASSRPGQGNNEQYF
TGTGCCAGCAGCCGTCCGGGACAGGGTAACAACGAGCAGTACTTC
>TRBJ1-5|TRBV18|NA|NA
CASSPRDQQGQPQHF
TGTGCCAGCTCACCACGAGATCAACAGGGTCAGCCCCAGCATTTT
>TRBJ2-1|TRBV7-6|NA|NA
CASSVSAHEQFF
TGTGCCAGCAGCGTATCGGCGCATGAGCAGTTCTTC
>TRBJ2-1|TRBV7-8|TRBD2|once
CASSDTSGSVYEQFF
TGTGCCAGCAGCGACACGAGCGGGAGTGTCTATGAGCAGTTCTTC
>TRBJ2-3|TRBV9|TRBD2|NA
CASSVAGGRPGGTDTQYF
TGTGCCAGCAGCGTGGCTGGCGGGAGGCCCGGCGGCACAGATACGCAGTATTTT
>TRBJ2-7|TRBV25-1|NA|NA
CASSPPHRVTGEQYF
TGTGCCAGCAGTCCTCCCCACAGGGTGACGGGCGAGCAGTACTTC
>TRBJ2-7|TRBV9|NA|NA
CASSVAGAGYEQYF
TGTGCCAGCAGCGTAGCAGGGGCGGGTTACGAGCAGTACTTC
>TRBJ2-5|TRBV29-1|NA|NA
CSVRTLADPTQYF
TGCAGCGTAAGAACCTTAGCGGATCCGACCCAGTACTTC
>TRBJ1-1|TRBV6-5|TRBD1|NA
CASSRDRGGNTEAFF
TGTGCCAGCAGTCGCGACAGGGGCGGAAACACTGAAGCTTTCTTT
>TRBJ1-2|TRBV15|NA|NA
CATSREVNVDYGYTF
TGTGCCACCAGCAGGGAAGTAAACGTGGACTATGGCTACACCTTC
>TRBJ2-1|TRBV30|NA|NA
CAWSMDADNEQFF
TGTGCCTGGAGTATGGACGCAGACAATGAGCAGTTCTTC
>TRBJ2-7|TRBV19|TRBD1|NA
CASSSGQGGEQYF
TGTGCCAGTAGTTCGGGACAGGGTGGCGAGCAGTACTTC
>TRBJ2-7|TRBV5-4|NA|NA
CASRPQVAGAYEQYF
TGTGCCAGCAGGCCTCAAGTGGCAGGGGCCTACGAGCAGTACTTC
>TRBJ2-2|TRBV2|NA|NA
CASLPGASLSGELFF
TGTGCCAGTCTGCCCGGGGCCAGCCTCTCCGGGGAGCTGTTTTTT
>TRBJ2-5|TRBV7-3|NA|NA
CASSPTVQETQYF
TGTGCCAGCAGCCCGACAGTCCAAGAGACCCAGTACTTC
>TRBJ1-1|TRBV7-9|NA|NA
CASSFPTGGSTEAFF
TGTGCCAGCAGCTTTCCCACCGGTGGGTCTACTGAAGCTTTCTTT
>TRBJ2-7|TRBV6-5|NA|NA
CASSYPQGYEQYF
TGTGCCAGCAGTTACCCACAGGGCTACGAGCAGTACTTC
>TRBJ2-7|TRBV6-6|TRBD2|NA
CASIYGGGTAYEQYF
TGTGCCAGCATCTACGGGGGGGGAACCGCCTACGAGCAGTACTTC
>TRBJ2-3|TRBV7-9|TRBD2|NA
CASSRGGSGRAGGTQYF
TGTGCCAGCAGCCGCGGGGGTAGCGGGAGGGCCGGTGGTACGCAGTATTTT
>TRBJ1-4|TRBV28|NA|NA
CASRETGWGEKLFF
TGTGCCAGCAGGGAAACAGGGTGGGGTGAAAAACTGTTTTTT
>TRBJ2-7|TRBV7-9|NA|NA
CASSLAPGLQYEQYF
TGTGCCAGCAGCTTAGCGCCCGGACTTCAATACGAGCAGTACTTC
>TRBJ2-1|TRBV5-4|NA|NA
CASSLALRRSYNEQFF
TGTGCCAGCAGCTTGGCTTTGCGGCGCTCCTACAATGAGCAGTTCTTC
>TRBJ2-1|TRBV11-2|TRBD2|NA
CASSYAQGLAGGKFF
TGTGCCAGCAGCTACGCCCAGGGACTAGCGGGAGGGAAGTTCTTC
>TRBJ1-1|TRBV27|TRBD1|NA
CASRTRQGYTEAFF
TGTGCCAGCAGAACTCGACAGGGATACACTGAAGCTTTCTTT
>TRBJ2-3|TRBV28|TRBD2|NA
CASSLSTSGSLTDTQYF
TGTGCCAGCAGTTTGTCGACTAGCGGGAGCTTGACAGATACGCAGTATTTT
>TRBJ2-3|TRBV30|TRBD1|NA
CAYTRQGLSTDTQYF
TGTGCCTACACTAGACAGGGCCTAAGCACAGATACGCAGTATTTT
>TRBJ1-2|TRBV30|NA|NA
CAWGQSYGYTF
TGTGCCTGGGGACAGAGCTATGGCTACACCTTC
>TRBJ2-7|TRBV4-1|NA|NA
CASSQDERALYEQYF
TGCGCCAGCAGCCAGGACGAGCGGGCGCTCTACGAGCAGTACTTC